One and the same sample provided the 18 T cell receptor beta chains below, sequenced in a study of cytomegalovirus exposure and HLA in healthy donors. Use of 60 Vbeta and 13 Jbeta primers characterized the PCR. The protocol was immunoSEQ multiplex PCR, while the TCRdb copy is restricted to in-frame clones and leaves out a portion. The sample holds 130,000 or so clones, 77% seen once. Material: PBMCs. These receptors were obtained from a man aged 18-30 years in good health and CMV-seropositive.

V gene TRBV7-2 combines with J gene TRBJ2-3; 11 bases align to TRBD2. CDR1 SGHTA and CDR2 FQGNSA come from the germline V gene. V shed 5 bases and J 8 bases; nucleotides not matched to a gene: 6. The CDR3 has 14 residues. CDR3 residues: CASSQLAGEGTQYF. CDR3 coding DNA: TGTGCCAGCAGCCAACTAGCGGGGGAAGGTACGCAGTATTTT.

This chain joins TRBV11-2 and TRBJ2-7; TRBD1 matches 7 bases. CDR1 and CDR2 (germline): SGHAT, FQNNGV. V lost 1 base to trimming and J lost 6 bases; unmatched junction nucleotides: 6. The CDR3 totals 14 residues. CDR3 sequence: CASSLGQGRGEQYF. The CDR3 nucleotides read TGTGCCAGCAGCTTAGGACAGGGACGGGGCGAGCAGTACTTC.

This chain uses TRBV28 with TRBJ1-5; no firm D call. This CDR3 has 13 residues. Germline loops: CDR1 MDHEN, CDR2 SYDVKM. V gave up 7 bases and J gave up 7 bases, with 14 bases separating them. Here the CDR3 DNA reads TGTGCCAGCAACCCAATAACGGGACAGCCCCAGCATTTT. It yields the protein CASNPITGQPQHF. Together with reference TRBV28 and TRBJ1-5, the CDR3 gives the full variable domain: DVKVTQSSRYLVKRTGEKVFLECVQDMDHENMFWYRQDPGLGLRLIYFSYDVKMKEKGDIPEGYSVSREKKERFSLILESASTNQTSMYLCASNPITGQPQHFGDGTRLSIL.

The J gene is TRBJ1-4, the V gene TRBV6-1; 7 nucleotides align to TRBD1. Germline CDR1 MNHNS, CDR2 SASEGT. This CDR3 has 17 amino acids. The V segment lost 2 bases and the J segment 0 bases; nucleotides outside the gene matches: 6. DNA for the CDR3: TGTGCCAGCAGTGAACGGTTAGGGGGCGCAACTAATGAAAAACTGTTTTTT. As protein: CASSERLGGATNEKLFF.

This chain connects TRBV7-2 to TRBJ2-5; 7 bases align to TRBD1. The CDR3 covers 15 residues. Germline V gene lookup returns CDR1 SGHTA and CDR2 FQGNSA. V was pared by 1 base and J by 4 bases, with 6 bases of the junction left unmatched. Written as DNA, the CDR3 is TGTGCCAGCAGCTTAGTAGCAGGGGGTTTAGAGACCCAGTACTTC. It translates to CASSLVAGGLETQYF.

The chain carries TRBV7-6 and TRBJ2-1; 7 nucleotides match TRBD2. Germline trimming cut 3 bases from V and 0 bases from J; bases unmatched to any gene: 8. This CDR3 contains 17 residues. CDR1 SGHVS and CDR2 FNYEAQ come from the germline V gene. CDR3 residues: CASSFLLASSSYNEQFF. The CDR3 region has the DNA TGTGCCAGCAGCTTCCTACTAGCGTCTAGCTCCTACAATGAGCAGTTCTTC.

V gene TRBV27 combines with J gene TRBJ2-1, with 7 bases matching TRBD2. CDR1 is MNHEY, CDR2 SMNVEV, per germline (reference sequence). Trimming removed 7 bases from V and 0 bases from J; junction bases left unmatched: 3. The CDR3 runs 14 residues. CDR3 in amino acids: CASKAGSSYNEQFF. In nucleotides, the CDR3 is TGTGCCAGCAAAGCGGGGAGCTCCTACAATGAGCAGTTCTTC.

The CDR3 region has the DNA TGTGCTAGTGGTTTGGTTCTCGGGACAGGGGCCGAAAAACTGTTTTTT. Protein product: CASGLVLGTGAEKLFF. The V and J genes are TRBV12-5 and TRBJ1-4; 10 bases fit TRBD1. V was clipped by 0 bases and J by 8 bases; unmatched bases: 6. CDR1 is LGHNT, CDR2 FRNRAP, per germline. This CDR3 contains 16 residues.

The chain employs TRBV19 and TRBJ1-1, with D perhaps matching TRBD1 (5 bases). This CDR3 has 16 amino acids. Germline-derived CDR1 and CDR2 are LNHDA and SQIVND (reference sequence). Trimming removed 1 base from V and 0 bases from J, with 12 bases in between. The CDR3 DNA reads TGTGCCAGTAGTATAGGGGCAGGGTTAATGAACACTGAAGCTTTCTTT. Translated: CASSIGAGLMNTEAFF.

The rearrangement joins TRBV28 to TRBJ1-5; TRBD1 agrees at 7 bases. The germline V gene encodes CDR1 MDHEN and CDR2 SYDVKM. This CDR3 contains 17 residues. V gave up 10 bases and J gave up 6 bases; unmatched junction bases: 21. CDR3 nucleotide sequence: TGTGCCACCCAGTTTAGGGGTGGGCAGGGGGTGCTTCAGCCCCAGCATTTT. This gives the protein CATQFRGGQGVLQPQHF.

This clone was seen more than once but under ten times. The chain couples TRBV29-1 to TRBJ1-2, with TRBD1 matching 9 bases. Trimming took 4 bases from V and 2 from J; bases not matched to a gene: 17. CDR1 and CDR2 (germline): SQVTM, ANQGSEA. The CDR3 loop spans 18 amino acids. CDR3 sequence (DNA): TGCAGCGTTGTGGGGGGGGCCGGACAGGGGCCCCTCAACTATGGCTACACCTTC. It yields the protein CSVVGGAGQGPLNYGYTF.

About this clone itself: Its ends do not fully match the called genes, so a read error is possible. The rearrangement joins TRBV7-7 to TRBJ2-2; 8 bases match TRBD1. Germline loops: CDR1 SSHAT, CDR2 FNYEAQ (reference sequence). The CDR3 covers 15 residues. CDR3 in amino acids: CASSLETGAGGELFF. The DNA for the CDR3 is TGTGCTAGCAGCTTAGAGACAGGGGCTGGCGGGGAGCTGTTTTTT. Supplemented by reference TRBV7-7 and TRBJ2-2, the full variable domain reads GAGVSQSPRYKVTKRGQDVTLRCDPISSHATLYWYQQALGQGPEFLTYFNYEAQPDKSGLPSDRFSAERPEGSISTLTIQRTEQRDSAMYRCASSLETGAGGELFFGEGSRLTVL.

A few counts support this clone. J is TRBJ1-1 and V is TRBV6-5, with 10 nucleotides matching TRBD1. Per the germline V gene, CDR1 is MNHEY and CDR2 is SVGAGI. This CDR3 has 15 amino acids. Trimming at V came to 5 bases and at J to 4 bases, leaving 7 bases not matched to a gene. CDR3 nucleotides: TGTGCCAGCAGTCTCCGAGGGACAGGGGTCACTGAAGCTTTCTTT. Encoded protein: CASSLRGTGVTEAFF.

V gene TRBV6-6 combines with J gene TRBJ2-7; 8 nucleotides align to TRBD2. The V gene's germline CDR1 is MNHNY and CDR2 SVGAGI (reference sequence). This CDR3 comprises 14 residues. Trimming took 4 bases from V and 0 from J; bases not matched to a gene: 2. CDR3 DNA sequence: TGTGCCAGCAGTTCAAGCGGGAGCTCCTACGAGCAGTACTTC. Residues: CASSSSGSSYEQYF.

This clone was counted a few times. The V gene is TRBV28, the J gene TRBJ2-1; D perhaps matches TRBD2 (6 bases). The CDR3 totals 15 residues. Trimming left V 4 bases short and J 6 bases short, with 16 bases between. Per germline, CDR1 MDHEN and CDR2 SYDVKM. The CDR3 coding sequence is TGTGCCAGCAGTTCGCTAATCCGGGGAGGCAATGAGCAGTTCTTC. Protein: CASSSLIRGGNEQFF. Variable domain in full (rest from reference TRBV28 and TRBJ2-1): DVKVTQSSRYLVKRTGEKVFLECVQDMDHENMFWYRQDPGLGLRLIYFSYDVKMKEKGDIPEGYSVSREKKERFSLILESASTNQTSMYLCASSSLIRGGNEQFFGPGTRLTVL.

The chain carries TRBV5-6 and TRBJ1-1; tentatively, D is TRBD1 (5 bases). The V and J ends lost 0 bases and 7 bases respectively, with 13 bases between them. CDR3 length: 14 residues. Per germline, CDR1 SGHDT and CDR2 YYEEEE. CDR3 nucleotides: TGTGCCAGCAGCTTGGTGGGCCCCCAGGGTGAAGCTTTCTTT. It specifies CASSLVGPQGEAFF. The whole variable domain, filled in from reference TRBV5-6 and TRBJ1-1, reads DAGVTQSPTHLIKTRGQQVTLRCSPKSGHDTVSWYQQALGQGPQFIFQYYEEEERQRGNFPDRFSGHQFPNYSSELNVNALLLGDSALYLCASSLVGPQGEAFFGQGTRLTVV.

The chain joins TRBV7-8 to TRBJ1-4; 10 bases agree with TRBD1. The germline CDR1 and CDR2 sequences are SGHVS and FQNEAQ. V lost 2 bases to trimming and J lost 6 bases; unmatched junction nucleotides: 12. This CDR3 is built from 18 residues. The CDR3 DNA reads as TGTGCCAGCAGCTTAACCGGGACAGGGGAATCGATTGATGAAAAACTGTTTTTT. It specifies CASSLTGTGESIDEKLFF.

Only a few counts were recorded for this clone. This chain links TRBV6-1 with TRBJ1-2; the D is unclear. Germline V gene data show CDR1 as MNHNS and CDR2 as SASEGT. The CDR3 runs to 12 residues. Trimming shortened V by 5 bases and J by 4 bases, and 8 bases separated the two germline ends. Here the CDR3 reads CASSQDRYGYTF. Here the CDR3 DNA reads TGTGCCAGCAGTCAAGATCGCTATGGCTACACCTTC.